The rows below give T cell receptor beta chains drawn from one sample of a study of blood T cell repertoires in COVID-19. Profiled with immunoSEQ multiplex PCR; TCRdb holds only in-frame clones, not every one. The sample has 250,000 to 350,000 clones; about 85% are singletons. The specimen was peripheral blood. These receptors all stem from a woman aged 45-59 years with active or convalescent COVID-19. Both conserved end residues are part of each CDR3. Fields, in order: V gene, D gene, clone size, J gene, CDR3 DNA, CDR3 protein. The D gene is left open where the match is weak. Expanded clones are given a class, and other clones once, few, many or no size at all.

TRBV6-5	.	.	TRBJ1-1	TGTGCCAGCAGCTCTCCCCTAGGAACTGAAGCTTTCTTT	CASSSPLGTEAFF
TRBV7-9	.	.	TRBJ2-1	TGTGCCAGCAGCGCCCCATACAGGGTGAGCTCCTACAATGAGCAGTTCTTC	CASSAPYRVSSYNEQFF
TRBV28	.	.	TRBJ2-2	TGTGCCAACCACTTTAGCGGGAACACCGGGGAGCTGTTTTTT	CANHFSGNTGELFF
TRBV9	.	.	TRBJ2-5	TGTGCCAGCAGCGTAGCTACCCTAGCCCAAGAGACCCAGTACTTC	CASSVATLAQETQYF
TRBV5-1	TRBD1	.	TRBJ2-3	TGCGCCAGCAGCTTGGGGTGGACAGGTTATAGCACAGATACGCAGTATTTT	CASSLGWTGYSTDTQYF
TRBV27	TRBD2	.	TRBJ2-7	TGTGCCAGCAGTCTCCTGACTAGCGGGAGCCACGAGCAGTACTTC	CASSLLTSGSHEQYF
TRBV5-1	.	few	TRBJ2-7	TGCGCCAGCGCCCAACAGGGTACCCTTCACTACGAGCAGTACTTC	CASAQQGTLHYEQYF
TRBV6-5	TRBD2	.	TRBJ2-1	TGTGCCAGCAGTAGCTGGACTAGCGGGAGCAATGAGCAGTTCTTC	CASSSWTSGSNEQFF
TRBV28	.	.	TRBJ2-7	TGTGCCAGCAGTTTGCAGGGGATACCTTCTCGGGACGAGCAGTACTTC	CASSLQGIPSRDEQYF
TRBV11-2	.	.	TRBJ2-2	TGTGCCAGCAGCTTAGGGCAGGGCATCGGGGAGCTGTTTTTT	CASSLGQGIGELFF
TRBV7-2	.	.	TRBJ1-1	TGTGCCAGTTCCCTCGGGGGGGGAAACACTGAAGCTTTCTTT	CASSLGGGNTEAFF
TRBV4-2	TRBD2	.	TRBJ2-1	TGTGCCAGCAGCCAAGACGGCGGGACTAGCGGGGGAAGCTCCTACAATGAGCAGTTCTTC	CASSQDGGTSGGSSYNEQFF
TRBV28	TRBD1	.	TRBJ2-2	TGTGCCAGCAGGATACAGGGGGTTATCGCCGGGGAGCTGTTTTTT	CASRIQGVIAGELFF
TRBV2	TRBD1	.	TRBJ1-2	TGTGCCAGCAGTCCACCCGGGACAGGGACCTATGGCTACACCTTC	CASSPPGTGTYGYTF
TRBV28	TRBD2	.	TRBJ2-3	TGTGCCAGCAGTGGGACTAGCGGCATCAGGGATACGCAGTATTTT	CASSGTSGIRDTQYF
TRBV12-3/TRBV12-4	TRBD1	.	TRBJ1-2	TGTGCCAGCGCACTGGGACAGCGCTATGGCTACACCTTC	CASALGQRYGYTF
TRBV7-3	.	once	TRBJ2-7	TGTGCCAGCAGCCTTTCCGGGGGGGACAGCTACGAGCAGTACTTC	CASSLSGGDSYEQYF
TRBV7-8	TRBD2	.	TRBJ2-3	TGTGCCACCCAATTAGCGGGTTACACAGATACGCAGTATTTT	CATQLAGYTDTQYF
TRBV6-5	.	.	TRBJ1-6	TGTGCCAGCACATCCTCCGGGGTTTCACCCCTCCACTTT	CASTSSGVSPLHF
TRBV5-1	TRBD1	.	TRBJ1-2	TGCGCCAGCAGCTTGGACAGGGGGTGGAATGGCTACACCTTC	CASSLDRGWNGYTF
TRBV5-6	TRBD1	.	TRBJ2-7	TGTGCCAGCGGGGACAGGGGAAGGGTCGAGCAGTACTTC	CASGDRGRVEQYF
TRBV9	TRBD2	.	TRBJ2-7	TGTGCCAGCAGCGTAACTAGCGGGAGTTACGAGCAGTACTTC	CASSVTSGSYEQYF
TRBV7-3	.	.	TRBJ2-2	TGTGCCAGCAGCTTATCAGGCCCCCTCGTCGGCACCGGGGAGCTGTTTTTT	CASSLSGPLVGTGELFF
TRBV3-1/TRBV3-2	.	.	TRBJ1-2	TGTGCCAGCAGCACAGTCCCCTATGGCTACACCTTC	CASSTVPYGYTF
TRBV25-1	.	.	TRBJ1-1	TGTGCCAGCAGTGATCATTCAGGTTGGACTGAAGCTTTCTTT	CASSDHSGWTEAFF
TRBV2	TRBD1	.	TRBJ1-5	TGTGCCAGCAGAATCGAGGGGGCTGGCAATCAGCCCCAGCATTTT	CASRIEGAGNQPQHF
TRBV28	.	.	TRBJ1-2	TGTGCCAGCAGTTGGGGAGGGGCGAACTATGGCTACACCTTC	CASSWGGANYGYTF
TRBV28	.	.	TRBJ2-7	TGTGCCAGCAGCCTGAGCCACGAGCAGTACTTC	CASSLSHEQYF
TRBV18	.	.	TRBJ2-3	TGTGCCAGCTCACCACCCGGCACAGATACGCAGTATTTT	CASSPPGTDTQYF
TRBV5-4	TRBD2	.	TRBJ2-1	TGTGCCAGCAGCTTTAGCGGGAGCTCCTACAATGAGCAGTTCTTC	CASSFSGSSYNEQFF
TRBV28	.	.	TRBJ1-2	TGTGCCAGCAGTTTAGTCCAGGGACAAGGCTATGGCTACACCTTC	CASSLVQGQGYGYTF
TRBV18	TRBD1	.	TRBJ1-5	TGTGCCAGCTCCCGCGAACAGGGGGCGAATAATCAGCCCCAGCATTTT	CASSREQGANNQPQHF
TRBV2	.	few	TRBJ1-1	TGTGCCAGCAGCCAGGCTCCGAGGGACACTGAAGCTTTCTTT	CASSQAPRDTEAFF
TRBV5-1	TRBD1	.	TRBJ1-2	TGCGCCAGCTCCCGGGACAGGGGTGGTAGCTATGGCTACACCTTC	CASSRDRGGSYGYTF
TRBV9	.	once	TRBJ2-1	TGTGCCAGCAGCATCTATAGCGCCTCTTACAATGAGCAGTTCTTC	CASSIYSASYNEQFF
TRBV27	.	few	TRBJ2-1	TGTGCCAGCAGTTCCCCGGGGTTGGGGGGTTCTGGAGAGCAGTTCTTC	CASSSPGLGGSGEQFF
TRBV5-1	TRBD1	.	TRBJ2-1	TGCGCCAGCAGCACCAACAGGGGAGACAATGAGCAGTTCTTC	CASSTNRGDNEQFF
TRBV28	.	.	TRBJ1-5	TGTGCCAGCAGTTTCAGGGCAGGTCAGCCCCAGCATTTT	CASSFRAGQPQHF
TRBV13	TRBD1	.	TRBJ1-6	TGTGCCAGCAGCGGGCGGACAGGGATCGCACTCCACTTT	CASSGRTGIALHF
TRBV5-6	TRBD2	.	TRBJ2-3	TGTGCCAGCGGTCTAGCGGGAGCAACAGATACGCAGTATTTT	CASGLAGATDTQYF
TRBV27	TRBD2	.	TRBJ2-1	TGTGCCAGCAGTTTAGGGACTAGCGGGATTAGGAATGAGCAGTTCTTC	CASSLGTSGIRNEQFF
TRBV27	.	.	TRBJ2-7	TGTGCCAGCAGTTTAAGAGTCGTCGGTAGCCGCCAGTACTTC	CASSLRVVGSRQYF
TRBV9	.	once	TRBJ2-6	TGTGCCAGCAGCAACAGGGCTGGGGCCAACGTCCTGACTTTC	CASSNRAGANVLTF
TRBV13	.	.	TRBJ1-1	TGTGCCAGCAGCTTATCACACTCCCGGGTGAACACTGAAGCTTTCTTT	CASSLSHSRVNTEAFF
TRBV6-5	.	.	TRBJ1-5	TGTGCCAGCAGGCGACAGGTTAATCAGCCCCAGCATTTT	CASRRQVNQPQHF
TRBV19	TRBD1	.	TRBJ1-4	TGTGCCAGTAGCCGGCGACCCGGGACAGTTAATGAAAAACTGTTTTTT	CASSRRPGTVNEKLFF
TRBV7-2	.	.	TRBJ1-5	TGTGCCAACCGGGAACAGCCCCAGCATTTT	CANREQPQHF
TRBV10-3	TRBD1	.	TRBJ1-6	TGTGCCATCAGTCCCGACAGGGGGACTTATAATTCACCCCTCCACTTT	CAISPDRGTYNSPLHF
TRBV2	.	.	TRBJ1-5	TGTGCCAGCAGTGAAACGGGTTTGGTCCAGCCCCAGCATTTT	CASSETGLVQPQHF
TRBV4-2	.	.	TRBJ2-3	TGTGCCAGCAGCCAGAGAGTCACAGATACGCAGTATTTT	CASSQRVTDTQYF
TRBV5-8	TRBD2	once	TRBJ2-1	TGTGCCAGCAGCCTCGGGACTAGTTACAATGAGCAGTTCTTC	CASSLGTSYNEQFF
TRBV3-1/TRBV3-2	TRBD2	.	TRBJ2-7	TGTGCCAGCAGGTTGACTAGCGGGGGGCCGGCCTACGAGCAGTACTTC	CASRLTSGGPAYEQYF
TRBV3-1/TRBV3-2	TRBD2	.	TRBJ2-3	TGTGCCAGCAGCCAAGCGGGACTAGCGGGAGAGGGGCAGTATTTT	CASSQAGLAGEGQYF
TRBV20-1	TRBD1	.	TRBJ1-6	TGCAGTGCTAGTAGTGACAGGGAGGACAGCCTCCACTTT	CSASSDREDSLHF
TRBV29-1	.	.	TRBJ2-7	TGCAGCGTGGCCCTGGACAGCTATTACGAGCAGTACTTC	CSVALDSYYEQYF
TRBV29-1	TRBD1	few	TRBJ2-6	TGCAGCGTGGGACAGTTTAGCTCTGGGGCCAACGTCCTGACTTTC	CSVGQFSSGANVLTF
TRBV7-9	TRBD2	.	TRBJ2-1	TGTGCCAGCAGCCCTAGCGGGACAGCTTACAATGAGCAGTTCTTC	CASSPSGTAYNEQFF
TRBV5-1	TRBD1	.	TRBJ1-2	TGCGCCAGCAGCTTAGGACAGGCTACTAACTATGGCTACACCTTC	CASSLGQATNYGYTF
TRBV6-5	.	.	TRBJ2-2	TGTGCCAGCAGTTCTACAGGGCCCGACACCGGGGAGCTGTTTTTT	CASSSTGPDTGELFF
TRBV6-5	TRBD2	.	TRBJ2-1	TGTGCCAGCAGTTACGGCGGGAGGGCAGTAAATGAGCAGTTCTTC	CASSYGGRAVNEQFF